This TCR beta chain was recorded in a study of human T cells and chemical hapten exposure. Time point denoted: patch test 3, about 24 weeks after DPC sensitization. The treatment denotes: therapeutic diphenylcyclopropenone sensitization with weekly scalp DPC. The library tagged each cDNA molecule with unique molecular identifiers. TCRdb redid the calling of the RACE reads with MiXCR, one entry per CDR3 protein. The sample consists of about 190,000 distinct CDR3 sequences, under 30% of them appearing once. CDR1 and CDR2 from the germline V gene are DFQATT and SNEGSKA (reference sequence). Trimming pared 6 bases from V and 5 bases from J, leaving 17 bases between. The CDR3 has 14 residues.

This TCR was sampled from a woman between 40 and 55 years old with alopecia areata. Some clones in this sample may be carry-over from other donors' samples. The starting material was whole blood, obtained in connection with sensitization to the hapten diphenylcyclopropenone (DPC). The chain joins TRBV20-1 to TRBJ2-1; D might be TRBD2 (6 bases). CDR3 loop: CSATPGERNNEQFF. CDR3 nucleotide sequence: TGCAGTGCCACCCCGGGGGAGCGAAACAATGAGCAGTTCTTC.